This TCR beta chain was sequenced in a study of blood T cells in healthy people across ages. The authors ran a second PCR of roughly 6 to 12 cycles using a sample-barcoded 5' primer and a J-beta primer mix. TCRdb reanalysed the 5' RACE reads using MiXCR and keeps one entry per CDR3 protein. The sample lists around 1,000,000 distinct CDR3 sequences, 20% to 25% seen once, with approximately 0.71% in the top ten. Peripheral blood from each donor was collected in a volume of approximately 9.2 milliliters. V was shortened by 3 bases and J by 5 bases, with 16 bases between the two germline ends. This CDR3 is built from 15 residues. Germline V CDR1 and CDR2: SGHNT, YENEEA. This sample also appeared in a second study, on T cells of mothers and their children. That source notes: Six or seven children, together with their three healthy Caucasian mothers, made up the donors. For each mother, over 9.5 million TCR beta CDR3 reads were obtained, and for each child, a few million.

Sample: blood. This chain joins TRBV11-3 and TRBJ2-5, with D possibly TRBD2 on 6 matching bases. The TCR comes from a girl aged 2-10 years in good health. The CDR3 loop is CASSFTSSGLETQYF. In nucleotides, the CDR3 is TGTGCCAGCAGCTTCACTAGCTCCGGGTTGGAGACCCAGTACTTC. Full variable domain (outside the CDR3, taken from reference TRBV11-3 and TRBJ2-5): EAGVVQSPRYKIIEKKQPVAFWCNPISGHNTLYWYLQNLGQGPELLIRYENEEAVDDSQLPKDRFSAERLKGVDSTLKIQPAELGDSAVYLCASSFTSSGLETQYFGPGTRLLVL.